Reported below is one T cell receptor beta chain. Here immunoSEQ multiplex PCR was the method, and the copy in TCRdb shows in-frame clones only, minus some. The sample shows about 22,000 clones, about 88% of them seen only once. This record belongs to a study of T cell changes during pregnancy in multiple sclerosis. V was pared by 3 bases and J by 7 bases, with 15 bases between. This CDR3 has 14 residues. Per the germline V gene, CDR1 is MNHEY and CDR2 is SMNVEV (reference sequence). The receptor comes from a female donor with multiple sclerosis, enrolled in a pregnancy study. The chain is built from TRBV27 and TRBJ1-2, with D uncertain. The source material was CD8+ T cells from peripheral blood mononuclear cells, sampled after pregnancy. The CDR3 DNA reads as TGTGCCAGCAGTTTCATCCGGGGTTATGGTGGCTACACCTTC. It encodes CASSFIRGYGGYTF.